The 3 T cell receptor beta chains given below trace back to one sample, sequenced in a study of shared clonotypes between healthy human individuals. Data came from immunoSEQ multiplex PCR; TCRdb stores just in-frame clones and leaves some out. The sample lists roughly 2,500,000 clones; roughly 93% were seen once. Sequencing was performed on naive CD4+ T cells from PBMCs. As for subset: CD45RA+ positively selected. These receptor sequences come from a man aged 18 to 30 in good health. Some clones in this sample may be carry-over from other donors' samples.

This chain uses TRBV6-5 with TRBJ2-7; 8 bases align to TRBD2. V lost 7 bases to trimming and J lost 2 bases; unmatched junction nucleotides: 7. CDR1 MNHEY and CDR2 SVGAGI come from the germline V gene. The CDR3 totals 14 residues. This CDR3 reads CASTTAGGAYEQYF. The CDR3, as DNA: TGTGCCAGCACCACCGCGGGGGGTGCCTACGAGCAGTACTTC.

J is TRBJ2-1 and V is TRBV9, with no clear D. The length of the CDR3 is 13 residues. Germline CDR1 reads SGDLS; CDR2 reads YYNGEE. Between the trimmed V and J ends, which lost 0 bases and 5 bases, there was a span of 6 bases. CDR3: CASSVARHNEQFF. CDR3 DNA sequence: TGTGCCAGCAGCGTAGCCCGGCACAATGAGCAGTTCTTC.

V and J are TRBV5-4 and TRBJ2-1; 7 nucleotides match TRBD1. V lost 4 bases, J lost 4 bases, and 8 bases stayed unmatched. The germline V gene encodes CDR1 SGHNT and CDR2 YYREEE (reference sequence). CDR3 length: 15 residues. Here the CDR3 reads CASSPGAGGYNEQFF. In DNA, the CDR3 is TGTGCCAGCAGCCCCGGGGCAGGGGGTTACAATGAGCAGTTCTTC.